The 31 T cell receptor beta chains in this list originate from one sample, sequenced in a study of coeliac disease. Assay used: immunoSEQ multiplex PCR; TCRdb lists only in-frame clones, some missing. The sample yields several thousand clones, roughly two thirds seen once. Sequenced sample: intraepithelial lymphocytes from the gut. All receptors come from a man under 40 with celiac disease.

The V and J genes are TRBV6-6 and TRBJ1-2; unclear D gene. Looked up from germline, CDR1 is MNHNY and CDR2 is SVGAGI (reference sequence). The CDR3 loop spans 12 amino acids. V lost 2 bases and J 5 bases, leaving 6 bases between the germline ends. The CDR3 DNA sequence: TGTGCCAGCAGTTACGGAGCATATGGCTACACCTTC. Protein product: CASSYGAYGYTF.

As DNA, the CDR3 is TGTGCCAGCAGTTACACAGGGTTTGAAAAACTGTTTTTT. Translation: CASSYTGFEKLFF. V and J are TRBV6-5 and TRBJ1-4; D is perhaps TRBD1 (6 bases). From germline, CDR1 is MNHEY and CDR2 SVGAGI. This CDR3 is built from 13 residues. Deletions cut 2 bases from V and 7 bases from J, with 8 bases between.

The chain links TRBV4-3 to TRBJ2-1, with 10 bases lining up with TRBD2. The J segment lost 7 bases and the V segment lost 4 bases, leaving 7 bases of the junction unmatched. Germline V gene lookup returns CDR1 LGHNA and CDR2 YSLEER. The CDR3 contains 15 residues. CDR3 in amino acids: CASSRVAGGGNEQFF. Here the CDR3 DNA reads TGCGCCAGCAGCCGAGTAGCGGGAGGTGGAAATGAGCAGTTCTTC.

The J gene is TRBJ2-7, the V gene TRBV7-2; TRBD2 matches 9 bases. This CDR3 region has 17 residues. V was pared by 0 bases and J by 4 bases, with 10 bases of the junction left unmatched. The germline V gene encodes CDR1 SGHTA and CDR2 FQGNSA. For the CDR3, the DNA is TGTGCCAGCAGCTTAGCGCTAGCGGGGTTCCCGGGGTACGAGCAGTACTTC. Amino acid sequence: CASSLALAGFPGYEQYF.

This chain uses TRBV27 with TRBJ2-3, with D maybe TRBD2 (6 bases). Trimming pared 2 bases from V and 2 bases from J, leaving 23 bases between. CDR3 size: 19 residues. In germline, CDR1 is MNHEY, CDR2 SMNVEV (reference sequence). The CDR3 region is CASSLNRPGLDRFTDTQYF. In DNA form, the CDR3 reads TGTGCCAGCAGTTTAAACCGACCGGGACTGGATCGCTTCACAGATACGCAGTATTTT.

The J gene is TRBJ1-1, the V gene TRBV9, with 7 positions matching TRBD1. Germline loops: CDR1 SGDLS, CDR2 YYNGEE. The CDR3 sequence is 14 residues long. Trimming cost V 3 bases and J 6 bases; bases outside gene matches: 8. DNA for the CDR3: TGTGCCAGCAGCGCGCTTACAGGGGAGGCTGAAGCTTTCTTT. It translates to CASSALTGEAEAFF.

The V gene is TRBV18, the J gene TRBJ2-7; TRBD1 agrees at 7 bases. The CDR3 covers 15 residues. V trimming: 2 bases; J trimming: 3 bases; junction bases outside the gene matches: 7. Germline values: CDR1 KGHSH, CDR2 LQKENI. The CDR3 DNA reads as TGTGCCAGCTCACCAGCAGGGGGTCCTCTCTACGAGCAGTACTTC. Its protein is CASSPAGGPLYEQYF.

V gene TRBV11-1 combines with J gene TRBJ2-5; D remains ambiguous. The CDR3 consists of 15 residues. The germline V gene has CDR1 SGHAT and CDR2 FQDESV (reference sequence). V was clipped by 5 bases and J by 5 bases, with 18 bases between them. CDR3 coding DNA: TGTGCCAGCAGCCACTTCGCGGTCGACGGGGAGACCCAGTACTTC. It specifies CASSHFAVDGETQYF.

The chain is built from TRBV9 and TRBJ2-3; maybe TRBD2 (6 bases). This CDR3 comprises 17 residues. Trimming removed 0 bases at V and 4 bases at J, with 18 bases between. Germline V CDR1 and CDR2: SGDLS, YYNGEE. This chain's CDR3 is CASSVADSRGWADTQYF. CDR3 sequence (DNA): TGTGCCAGCAGCGTAGCGGACTCCCGGGGGTGGGCAGATACGCAGTATTTT. The full variable domain, in which reference TRBV9 and TRBJ2-3 provide the parts outside the CDR3, is DSGVTQTPKHLITATGQRVTLRCSPRSGDLSVYWYQQSLDQGLQFLIQYYNGEERAKGNILERFSAQQFPDLHSELNLSSLELGDSALYFCASSVADSRGWADTQYFGPGTRLTVL.

The CDR3 region is CASSLTPVYEQYF. In DNA, the CDR3 is TGCGCCAGCAGCCTGACTCCCGTATACGAGCAGTACTTC. This chain connects TRBV4-3 to TRBJ2-7; D unresolved. Germline loops: CDR1 LGHNA, CDR2 YSLEER. Between the trimmed V and J ends, which lost 4 bases and 4 bases, there was a span of 11 bases. This CDR3 has 13 amino acids.

The gene calls are TRBV7-3 and TRBJ1-5; D is uncertain. Trimming removed 5 bases at V and 3 bases at J, with 14 bases between. The CDR3 sequence is 15 residues long. Germline V gives CDR1 SGHTA, CDR2 FQGTGA. CDR3 sequence (DNA): TGTGCCAGCAGCCATCCCACTCGATTCAATCAGCCCCAGCATTTT. Translation gives CASSHPTRFNQPQHF.

The CDR3 DNA reads as TGTGCCAGCAGCGTACAGGGAACTAATGAAAAACTGTTTTTT. Protein product: CASSVQGTNEKLFF. J is TRBJ1-4 and V is TRBV9; possibly TRBD1 for D (5 bases). V was cut by 1 base and J by 1 base, with 5 bases left in between. CDR3 length: 14 residues. Germline V gene data show CDR1 as SGDLS and CDR2 as YYNGEE.

This clone was recorded a few times. The chain carries TRBV13 and TRBJ2-5; 8 bases are shared with TRBD2. The trim removed 6 bases at V and 7 bases at J, leaving 10 bases unmatched. Looked up from germline, CDR1 is PRHDT and CDR2 is FYEKMQ (reference sequence). This CDR3 has 14 residues. CDR3 sequence: CASSSTGGEGTQYF. In DNA form, the CDR3 reads TGTGCCAGCAGTTCGACGGGGGGGGAGGGGACCCAGTACTTC. Full variable domain (missing parts from reference TRBV13 and TRBJ2-5): AAGVIQSPRHLIKEKRETATLKCYPIPRHDTVYWYQQGPGQDPQFLISFYEKMQSDKGSIPDRFSAQQFSDYHSELNMSSLELGDSALYFCASSSTGGEGTQYFGPGTRLLVL.

This clone occurred a few times. The chain carries TRBV4-1 and TRBJ2-3, with 8 nucleotides matching TRBD2. Trimming removed 0 bases from V and 7 bases from J; junction bases left unmatched: 12. CDR1 and CDR2 (germline): MGHRA, YSYEKL. The CDR3 has 17 residues. The CDR3, as DNA: TGCGCCAGCAGCCAAGAGATGAGCGGGGGCCTGGGGAATACGCAGTATTTT. It yields the protein CASSQEMSGGLGNTQYF.

The J gene is TRBJ2-7, the V gene TRBV9; 9 bases align to TRBD1. V lost 4 bases, J lost 5 bases, and 7 bases stayed unmatched. CDR1 and CDR2 from the germline V gene are SGDLS and YYNGEE. This CDR3 is 14 amino acids long. The CDR3 DNA is TGTGCCAGCAGCCCGGACAGGGGAAAAGACGAGCAGTACTTC. Encoded protein: CASSPDRGKDEQYF.

The chain employs TRBV7-2 and TRBJ2-7; weak D call: TRBD2 (5 bases). Trimming pared 5 bases from V and 2 bases from J, leaving 13 bases between. The CDR3 length is 14 residues. Germline V gives CDR1 SGHTA, CDR2 FQGNSA. The CDR3 DNA follows: TGTGCCAGCAGCCCTGACTACAATGCCTACGAGCAGTACTTC. It is translated as CASSPDYNAYEQYF.

V and J are TRBV2 and TRBJ2-2, with D unclear. Germline V lookup: CDR1 SNHLY, CDR2 FYNNEI. V was trimmed by 10 bases and J by 1 base, leaving 7 bases between them. This CDR3 spans 12 amino acids. CDR3 in amino acids: CATNRNTGELFF. In DNA form, the CDR3 reads TGTGCCACCAACAGGAACACCGGGGAGCTGTTTTTT.

This chain connects TRBV30 to TRBJ1-2; D uncertain. The CDR3 spans 12 residues. Deletions cut 2 bases from V and 5 bases from J, with 9 bases between. In germline, CDR1 is GTSNPN, CDR2 SVGIG (reference sequence). The CDR3 sequence is CAWSSGYYGYTF. The CDR3 DNA reads as TGTGCCTGGAGTTCGGGGTATTATGGCTACACCTTC.

J is TRBJ1-1 and V is TRBV28; the D is unclear. In germline, CDR1 is MDHEN, CDR2 SYDVKM. V was cut by 3 bases and J by 6 bases, with 14 bases left in between. This CDR3 region has 14 residues. In nucleotides, the CDR3 is TGTGCCAGCAGTTTCCCTACCCGTCTCGCTGAAGCTTTCTTT. It yields the protein CASSFPTRLAEAFF. Filled out from reference TRBV28 and TRBJ1-1, the complete variable domain reads DVKVTQSSRYLVKRTGEKVFLECVQDMDHENMFWYRQDPGLGLRLIYFSYDVKMKEKGDIPEGYSVSREKKERFSLILESASTNQTSMYLCASSFPTRLAEAFFGQGTRLTVV.

The chain links TRBV15 to TRBJ2-3, with 8 bases lining up with TRBD2. Germline trimming cut 3 bases from V and 7 bases from J; bases unmatched to any gene: 18. This CDR3 is 18 amino acids long. CDR1 and CDR2 from the germline V gene are LNHNV and YYDKDF (reference sequence). CDR3 in amino acids: CATSRPFNQRGNGNTQYF. As DNA, the CDR3 is TGTGCCACCAGCAGGCCCTTCAACCAGCGGGGGAACGGGAATACGCAGTATTTT.

The chain carries TRBV27 and TRBJ2-4; 8 nucleotides line up with TRBD1. Trimming cost V 4 bases and J 0 bases; bases outside gene matches: 23. Looked up from germline, CDR1 is MNHEY and CDR2 is SMNVEV (reference sequence). The CDR3 runs to 22 residues. The DNA of the CDR3 is TGTGCCAGCAGTTCCCACACACCCCCGGGACAGGTGACCGTTAAAGCCAAAAACATTCAGTACTTC. This sequence encodes CASSSHTPPGQVTVKAKNIQYF.

Regarding this clone: Additional DNA sequences in this sample encode the identical CDR3. The chain combines TRBV6-6 with TRBJ2-7; possibly TRBD2 for D (7 bases). V was shortened by 10 bases and J by 4 bases, with 23 bases between the two germline ends. Germline V gene data show CDR1 as MNHNY and CDR2 as SVGAGI (reference sequence). The CDR3 runs 15 residues. CDR3 in amino acids: CAIRGFSGTGYEQYF. DNA of the CDR3: TGTGCCATCAGGGGATTCAGCGGGACGGGTTACGAGCAGTACTTC.

The chain has TRBV7-2 and TRBJ2-3; TRBD1 is a possible D gene (5 bases). In germline, CDR1 is SGHTA, CDR2 FQGNSA. Trimming left V 8 bases short and J 1 base short, with 16 bases between. The CDR3 runs to 15 residues. CDR3 region: CASGAVATGTDTQYF. The CDR3 DNA is TGTGCCAGCGGGGCGGTGGCCACAGGCACAGATACGCAGTATTTT.

This clone came up a few times. This chain uses TRBV27 with TRBJ2-1; 12 positions agree with TRBD2. This CDR3 comprises 14 residues. Germline-derived CDR1 and CDR2 are MNHEY and SMNVEV (reference sequence). The J segment lost 7 bases and the V segment lost 2 bases, leaving 0 bases of the junction unmatched. CDR3 amino acids: CASSLLAGGNEQFF. Here the CDR3 DNA reads TGTGCCAGCAGTTTACTAGCGGGGGGGAATGAGCAGTTCTTC.

The table lists this clone with a few counts. The rearrangement joins TRBV6-1 to TRBJ2-7, with D maybe TRBD1 (6 bases). Germline V lookup: CDR1 MNHNS, CDR2 SASEGT. The V gene lost 1 base and the J gene lost 4 bases, with 20 bases spanning the gap. The length of the CDR3 is 17 residues. The CDR3 region has the DNA TGTGCCAGCAGTGAAGAAGTGGTCGTAAACAGGGCTTACGAGCAGTACTTC. This translates into CASSEEVVVNRAYEQYF.

The rearrangement links TRBV5-4 to TRBJ2-3; 9 bases line up with TRBD2. The CDR3 has 17 amino acids. Losses at the gene ends were 4 bases for V and 3 bases for J; bases not matched to a gene: 12. The germline gives CDR1 SGHNT, CDR2 YYREEE (reference sequence). In DNA, the CDR3 is TGTGCCAGCAGCACGAAACTAGCGGGTAGAAAAACAGATACGCAGTATTTT. Translation: CASSTKLAGRKTDTQYF. Filled out from reference TRBV5-4 and TRBJ2-3, the complete variable domain reads ETGVTQSPTHLIKTRGQQVTLRCSSQSGHNTVSWYQQALGQGPQFIFQYYREEENGRGNFPPRFSGLQFPNYSSELNVNALELDDSALYLCASSTKLAGRKTDTQYFGPGTRLTVL.

J is TRBJ2-2 and V is TRBV2; perhaps TRBD2 as D (7 bases). Trimming pared 2 bases from V and 4 bases from J, leaving 17 bases between. CDR3 size: 17 residues. CDR1 and CDR2 (germline): SNHLY, FYNNEI. The CDR3 loop is CASSELGWGGGTGELFF. The CDR3 DNA reads as TGTGCCAGCAGTGAATTGGGGTGGGGGGGCGGCACCGGGGAGCTGTTTTTT.

The chain couples TRBV14 to TRBJ1-5, with D hard to call. V was cut by 3 bases and J by 4 bases, with 7 bases left in between. The CDR3 runs to 13 residues. The germline gives CDR1 SGHDN, CDR2 FVKESK. Here the CDR3 reads CASSHRENQPQHF. The CDR3 DNA reads as TGTGCCAGCAGCCACCGGGAAAATCAGCCCCAGCATTTT.

This clone was seen once. The chain employs TRBV28 and TRBJ2-1; 12 positions agree with TRBD2. The CDR3 contains 16 residues. Per germline, CDR1 MDHEN and CDR2 SYDVKM. J gave up 9 bases and V 0 bases, and 6 bases lay outside the gene matches. The CDR3 spells CASSLWTSGSSGEQFF. Written as DNA, the CDR3 is TGTGCCAGCAGTTTATGGACTAGCGGGAGTTCGGGTGAGCAGTTCTTC.

This chain joins TRBV9 and TRBJ2-5; 7 positions agree with TRBD2. The junction had 12 bases not matched to a gene; V was cut back by 3 bases and J by 1 base. CDR3 length equals 17 residues. Germline CDR1 reads SGDLS; CDR2 reads YYNGEE. This CDR3 reads CASSGPSGGGIQETQYF. The CDR3 region has the DNA TGTGCCAGCAGCGGCCCTTCGGGGGGAGGAATCCAAGAGACCCAGTACTTC.

Comment on this clone: Compared with germline, one end of the junction differs, possibly owing to a read error. The J gene is TRBJ2-7, the V gene TRBV7-8; 16 nucleotides align to TRBD2. CDR3 length: 14 amino acids. Germline loops: CDR1 SGHVS, CDR2 FQNEAQ. CDR3 in amino acids: CASSLGGLAGGEDF. For the CDR3, the DNA is TGTGCCAGCAGCCTCGGGGGACTAGCGGGAGGGGAAGACTTC.